This T cell receptor (beta chain) was identified during a study of glioma-infiltrating T cells. Study in general: Low-grade gliomas were grade II; glioblastomas were grade IV at initial diagnosis. Study observations and caveats: A blood CDR3 motif signature was depleted in highly divergent patients. Above-expected tissue-blood divergence occurred in all gliomas, most in low-grade ones.

CDR1 and CDR2 (germline): DFQATT, SNEGSKA (reference sequence). The V end lost 3 bases, the J end lost 6 bases, and 16 bases lay between the germline ends. This CDR3 has 14 amino acids. This clonotype occurred many times. The antigen remains undetermined. Using RNA template, CDR3s of TCR alpha and beta were amplified with iRepertoire arm-PCR. Input was roughly 85-450 ng of tissue mRNA or PBMC total RNA. TCRdb analysed the multiplex PCR reads with MiXCR anew, one entry per CDR3 protein. The sample lists about 380,000 distinct CDR3 sequences; roughly two fifths were seen once. Sequencing was carried out using glioma tissue, nonneoplastic brain tissue, or PBMCs (not recorded which). The TCR sequence derives from a human donor with low-grade glioma or glioblastoma, undergoing nonglioma brain surgery, or in good health (not recorded which). This chain uses TRBV20-1 with TRBJ2-3, with D hard to call. The CDR3 sequence is CSARVQRYSDTQYF. DNA for the CDR3: TGCAGTGCTAGGGTCCAGCGATATTCCGATACGCAGTATTTT.